These T cell receptor beta chains were read from a single sample in a study of shared clonotypes between healthy human individuals. TCRdb keeps only in-frame clones here, not all; method: immunoSEQ multiplex PCR. The table lists about 2.1 million clones, about 92% of them singletons. Specimen: naive CD8+ T cells from PBMCs. The receptors originated from a young man in good health. Some clones in this sample may be carry-over from other donors' samples. Both conserved end residues are part of each CDR3. The D gene is left open where the match is weak. For some rows the clone size is stated as once, few or many, or as a class when expanded; others skip it.

CDR3,DNA,size,J,D,V
CASSLVGVGGSAYEQYF,TGCGCCAGCAGCTTGGTTGGCGTGGGGGGCTCAGCCTACGAGCAGTACTTC,-,TRBJ2-7,-,TRBV5-1
CASSPRDVAQPQHF,TGTGCCAGCAGTCCTCGGGACGTCGCTCAGCCCCAGCATTTT,-,TRBJ1-5,-,TRBV28
CASSRGGAPMNTEAFF,TGTGCCAGCAGCCGTGGGGGGGCACCTATGAACACTGAAGCTTTCTTT,-,TRBJ1-1,-,TRBV13
CASSVGTGADYGYTF,TGTGCCAGCAGCGTAGGGACAGGGGCTGACTATGGCTACACCTTC,-,TRBJ1-2,TRBD1,TRBV9
CASSQVLAAVVSNEQFF,TGCGCCAGCAGCCAAGTCCTTGCAGCGGTCGTATCCAATGAGCAGTTCTTC,-,TRBJ2-1,-,TRBV4-1
CSVGAGEQFF,TGCAGCGTTGGAGCGGGGGAGCAGTTCTTC,-,TRBJ2-1,TRBD2,TRBV29-1
CASSQARQGAYNEQFF,TGTGCCAGCAGCCAAGCGCGACAGGGAGCCTACAATGAGCAGTTCTTC,-,TRBJ2-1,TRBD1,TRBV4-2
CASSPSGNEQFF,TGCGCCAGCAGTCCTAGCGGCAATGAGCAGTTCTTC,-,TRBJ2-1,TRBD2,TRBV5-1
CSVEDPTDSMNTEAFF,TGCAGCGTTGAAGACCCGACGGACAGCATGAACACTGAAGCTTTCTTT,-,TRBJ1-1,-,TRBV29-1
CASSVTSGYGNEQFF,TGTGCCAGCAGCGTAACTAGCGGATACGGCAATGAGCAGTTCTTC,-,TRBJ2-1,TRBD2,TRBV9
CASSPLRGGGYEQYF,TGTGCCAGCAGCCCCCTCCGGGGGGGAGGCTACGAGCAGTACTTC,-,TRBJ2-7,TRBD2,TRBV9
CASSQTSGIRGYNEQFF,TGCGCCAGCAGCCAAACTAGCGGGATACGGGGCTACAATGAGCAGTTCTTC,-,TRBJ2-1,TRBD2,TRBV4-1
CASSQENLRTDTQYF,TGCGCCAGCAGCCAAGAAAACCTCCGCACAGATACGCAGTATTTT,-,TRBJ2-3,-,TRBV4-1
CASSPRGQTYTEAFF,TGTGCCAGCAGTCCCCGCGGGCAGACGTACACTGAAGCTTTCTTT,-,TRBJ1-1,-,TRBV7-8
CASSLTWGDYEQYF,TGCGCCAGCAGCCTAACGTGGGGCGACTACGAGCAGTACTTC,-,TRBJ2-7,-,TRBV4-1
CASSQGGQPQHF,TGTGCCAGCAGCCAAGGGGGTCAGCCCCAGCATTTT,-,TRBJ1-5,-,TRBV4-2
CASSSPRTGHQETQYF,TGTGCCAGCAGCTCCCCTCGGACAGGGCACCAAGAGACCCAGTACTTC,-,TRBJ2-5,TRBD1,TRBV11-2
CASSAQTDYGYTF,TGTGCCAGCAGCGCCCAGACAGACTATGGCTACACCTTC,-,TRBJ1-2,-,TRBV9
CASSLVSGGYTEAFF,TGTGCCAGCAGCTTAGTATCAGGGGGCTACACTGAAGCTTTCTTT,once,TRBJ1-1,TRBD1,TRBV11-2
CASSRLAGALYNEQFF,TGTGCCAGCAGTCGACTAGCGGGAGCCCTCTACAATGAGCAGTTCTTC,-,TRBJ2-1,TRBD2,TRBV27
CASRGDRVYNEQFF,TGTGCCAGCCGCGGGGACAGGGTCTACAATGAGCAGTTCTTC,-,TRBJ2-1,TRBD1,TRBV2
CASNRRGIGNQPQHF,TGTGCCAGCAACCGGAGGGGAATCGGCAATCAGCCCCAGCATTTT,-,TRBJ1-5,-,TRBV9
CASRPLPTNEKLFF,TGTGCCAGCAGGCCGTTACCAACTAATGAAAAACTGTTTTTT,-,TRBJ1-4,-,TRBV27
CASSFFRGSRETQYF,TGTGCCAGCAGTTTTTTCAGGGGATCAAGGGAGACCCAGTACTTC,-,TRBJ2-5,-,TRBV27
CASSQDRASYEQYF,TGCGCCAGCAGCCAAGACAGGGCATCCTACGAGCAGTACTTC,-,TRBJ2-7,-,TRBV4-1
CASSLPRVIPQETQYF,TGTGCCAGCAGCTTGCCCAGGGTTATACCACAAGAGACCCAGTACTTC,-,TRBJ2-5,-,TRBV7-9
CAGGPLGYTF,TGTGCCGGGGGACCGTTGGGCTACACCTTC,-,TRBJ1-2,-,TRBV19
CASSPDPLFPGGYTF,TGTGCCAGTAGTCCTGACCCACTCTTTCCGGGGGGCTACACCTTC,-,TRBJ1-2,-,TRBV19
CASSPSPGTVTEAFF,TGTGCCAGCAGCCCGTCGCCCGGGACAGTTACTGAAGCTTTCTTT,-,TRBJ1-1,TRBD1,TRBV9
CASSLDGQGVGETQYF,TGCGCCAGCAGCTTGGACGGCCAGGGGGTCGGTGAGACCCAGTACTTC,-,TRBJ2-5,TRBD1,TRBV5-1
CASRPGTVSYEQYF,TGCGCCAGCAGACCCGGGACGGTTTCCTACGAGCAGTACTTC,-,TRBJ2-7,-,TRBV10-2
CASSPGGGYYGYTF,TGTGCCAGCAGTCCCGGGGGGGGTTACTATGGCTACACCTTC,once,TRBJ1-2,-,TRBV6-6
CASRGGQGWETQYF,TGTGCCAGCAGGGGAGGACAGGGTTGGGAGACCCAGTACTTC,-,TRBJ2-5,TRBD1,TRBV28
CASSLGQGGEQYF,TGTGCCAGCAGTTTGGGACAGGGAGGTGAGCAGTACTTC,-,TRBJ2-7,TRBD1,TRBV27
CASSFQGGHGYTF,TGTGCCAGCAGCTTCCAGGGCGGCCATGGCTACACCTTC,-,TRBJ1-2,-,TRBV11-1
CASSQDGREQYF,TGCGCCAGCAGCCAAGATGGGCGCGAGCAGTACTTC,-,TRBJ2-7,-,TRBV4-3